The subject of this entry is one TCR beta chain. This sample is drawn from a study of blood T cell repertoires in COVID-19. Study-level information: The origin of the acute and convalescent COVID-19 samples was the United States, Italy and Spain. PBMCs, B-cell-depleted T cells, or T cells provided the cDNA or gDNA that made up the material.

The assay was immunoSEQ multiplex PCR, and TCRdb's table has in-frame clones only and misses some. The sample includes some 250,000 clones, over 80% seen only once; the top ten take approximately 1.2%. Participant-reported clinical history was the basis for cohort assignment. The CDR3 runs 17 residues. Germline V gives CDR1 MNHEY, CDR2 SMNVEV (reference sequence). V lost 4 bases, J lost 3 bases, and 8 bases stayed unmatched. This clonotype was obtained from a human donor in a cohort exposed to, infected with or recovered from COVID-19 (not recorded which). The donor label of this sample is uncertain. The specimen was PBMCs or T cells enriched from blood (not recorded which). This rearrangement joins TRBV27 to TRBJ2-7; 14 bases match TRBD2. The CDR3, as DNA: TGTGCCAGCAGTTCCCCGTGGACTAGCGGGGGGTACTACGAGCAGTACTTC. Encoded protein: CASSSPWTSGGYYEQYF.